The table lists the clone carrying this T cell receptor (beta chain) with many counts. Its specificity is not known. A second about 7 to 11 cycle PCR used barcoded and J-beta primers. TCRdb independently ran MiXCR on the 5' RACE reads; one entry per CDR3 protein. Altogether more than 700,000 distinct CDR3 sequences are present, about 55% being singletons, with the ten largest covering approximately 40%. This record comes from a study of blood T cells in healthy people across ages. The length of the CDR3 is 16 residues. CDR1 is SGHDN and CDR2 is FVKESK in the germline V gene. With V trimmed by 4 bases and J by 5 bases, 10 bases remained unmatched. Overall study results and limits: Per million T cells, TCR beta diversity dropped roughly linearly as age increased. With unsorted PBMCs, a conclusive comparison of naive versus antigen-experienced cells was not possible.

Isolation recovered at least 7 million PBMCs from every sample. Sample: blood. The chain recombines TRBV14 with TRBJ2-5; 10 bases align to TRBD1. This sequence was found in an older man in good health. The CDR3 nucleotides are TGTGCCAGCAGCCTTCGACAGGGGGCGAGGTTGGAGACCCAGTACTTC. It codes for CASSLRQGARLETQYF.